A single sample is the source of the 29 T cell receptor beta chains below, sequenced in a study of technical replicates of blood from a few donors. Generated by immunoSEQ multiplex PCR, the TCRdb table keeps only in-frame clones and is missing some. Of tens of thousands of clones in the sample, around nine tenths were seen once. Specimen: PBMCs. These TCRs come from a human donor in good health. Some clones in this sample may be carry-over from other donors' samples.

J is TRBJ2-2 and V is TRBV10-3; TRBD2 aligns across 13 bases. Losses at the gene ends were 6 bases for V and 4 bases for J; bases not matched to a gene: 5. Germline V gene lookup returns CDR1 ENHRY and CDR2 SYGVKD. The CDR3 has 16 amino acids. CDR3 DNA sequence: TGTGCCATCAGAACCGGGACTAGCGGGATCACCGGGGAGCTGTTTTTT. Its protein product is CAIRTGTSGITGELFF.

The rearrangement uses TRBV10-3 and TRBJ2-5, with TRBD1 identical over 7 bases. Germline V gives CDR1 ENHRY, CDR2 SYGVKD. This CDR3 is 14 amino acids long. V gave up 6 bases and J gave up 0 bases; unmatched junction bases: 4. For the CDR3, the DNA is TGTGCCATCAGCTTGGGACAGAACCAAGAGACCCAGTACTTC. Encoded protein: CAISLGQNQETQYF.

The chain has TRBV6-1 and TRBJ1-6, with TRBD1 identical over 7 bases. From germline, CDR1 is MNHNS and CDR2 SASEGT. CDR3 length: 15 amino acids. The V gene end was trimmed by 10 bases and the J gene end by 5 bases; junction bases not matched to a gene: 11. CDR3 bases: TGTGCCACCGCATTGGGACAGCAGAATAATTCACCCCTCCACTTT. Protein sequence: CATALGQQNNSPLHF.

The gene calls are TRBV29-1 and TRBJ2-1, with D perhaps TRBD1 (6 bases). The CDR3 contains 12 residues. From germline, CDR1 is SQVTM and CDR2 ANQGSEA. V lost 7 bases, J lost 6 bases, and 13 bases lay in between. The CDR3 nucleotides read TGCAGCGCCGGACAGCCGGGCAATGAGCAGTTCTTC. Translating gives CSAGQPGNEQFF.

The V and J genes are TRBV19 and TRBJ2-2; D might be TRBD2 (5 bases). With 7 bases removed from V and 0 bases from J, the gap between germline ends came to 15 bases. The CDR3 covers 16 residues. Germline CDR1 is LNHDA and CDR2 is SQIVND (reference sequence). The CDR3 sequence: CASNQPPGTNTGELFF. The CDR3 DNA is TGTGCCAGTAACCAACCTCCGGGAACGAACACCGGGGAGCTGTTTTTT. Filled out from reference TRBV19 and TRBJ2-2, the complete variable domain reads DGGITQSPKYLFRKEGQNVTLSCEQNLNHDAMYWYRQDPGQGLRLIYYSQIVNDFQKGDIAEGYSVSREKKESFPLTVTSAQKNPTAFYLCASNQPPGTNTGELFFGEGSRLTVL.

The chain uses TRBV7-7 and TRBJ2-1, with 7 nucleotides matching TRBD1. The CDR3 is 13 residues long. Germline assignment: CDR1 SSHAT and CDR2 FNYEAQ (reference sequence). With V trimmed by 4 bases and J by 7 bases, 4 bases remained unmatched. The CDR3: CASSSGQHNEQFF. The CDR3 coding sequence is TGTGCCAGCAGCTCGGGACAGCATAATGAGCAGTTCTTC.

The rearrangement joins TRBV12-5 to TRBJ2-7, with 7 bases identical to TRBD2. From germline, CDR1 is LGHNT and CDR2 FRNRAP. CDR3 length equals 14 residues. V shed 2 bases, J shed 6 bases, and the junction held 7 bases outside the gene matches. The CDR3 nucleotides read TGTGCTAGTGGTTTGTCGGCGGGAGCGGCCGAGCAGTACTTC. This encodes CASGLSAGAAEQYF. The whole variable domain, filled in from reference TRBV12-5 and TRBJ2-7, reads DARVTQTPRHKVTEMGQEVTMRCQPILGHNTVFWYRQTMMQGLELLAYFRNRAPLDDSGMPKDRFSAEMPDATLATLKIQPSEPRDSAVYFCASGLSAGAAEQYFGPGTRLTVT.

The chain has TRBV27 and TRBJ2-1; 10 bases are shared with TRBD2. V shed 11 bases, J shed 8 bases, and the junction held 12 bases outside the gene matches. The CDR3 extends over 14 amino acids. The germline CDR1 and CDR2 sequences are MNHEY and SMNVEV (reference sequence). The CDR3 sequence: CASGSSGRADEQFF. In DNA form, the CDR3 reads TGTGCCTCCGGAAGCAGCGGGAGGGCCGATGAGCAGTTCTTC.

The gene calls are TRBV5-1 and TRBJ2-5; 9 nucleotides match TRBD1. V shed 7 bases and J 6 bases; nucleotides not matched to a gene: 10. The CDR3 contains 14 residues. Germline V lookup: CDR1 SGHRS, CDR2 YFSETQ. For the CDR3, the DNA is TGCGCCAGCGAAACCGGGACAGGGACACAGACCCAGTACTTC. Translating it yields CASETGTGTQTQYF.

The J gene is TRBJ2-5, the V gene TRBV4-2; D call uncertain. CDR1 LGHNA and CDR2 YNFKEQ come from the germline V gene. Trimming removed 1 base from V and 5 bases from J, with 17 bases in between. The CDR3 runs 16 residues. The CDR3, as DNA: TGTGCCAGCAGCCAAGGTCTTAGGAGAGCTGGGGAGACCCAGTACTTC. Residues: CASSQGLRRAGETQYF.

This chain joins TRBV2 and TRBJ1-3; the match to TRBD1 covers 7 bases. This CDR3 contains 15 residues. V lost 6 bases, J lost 2 bases, and 7 bases stayed unmatched. In germline, CDR1 is SNHLY, CDR2 FYNNEI. CDR3 coding DNA: TGTGCCAGCAGCTTAGAGGGACAGCCTGGAAACACCATATATTTT. Protein product: CASSLEGQPGNTIYF.

V usage is TRBV7-2 and J usage is TRBJ2-1; TRBD2 matches at 8 bases. Trimming removed 7 bases from V and 7 bases from J; junction bases left unmatched: 6. The CDR3 totals 13 residues. Germline V gene data show CDR1 as SGHTA and CDR2 as FQGNSA. CDR3 amino acids: CASNSRLANEQFF. The CDR3 DNA reads as TGTGCCAGCAACTCGAGACTAGCGAATGAGCAGTTCTTC.

The CDR3 nucleotides read TGCGCCAGCAGTGAGCAACCAGCGGGGAACACTGAAGCTTTCTTT. It translates to CASSEQPAGNTEAFF. This chain connects TRBV10-2 to TRBJ1-1, with D unclear. V was cut by 2 bases and J by 1 base, with 11 bases left in between. The V gene's germline CDR1 is WSHSY and CDR2 SAAADI. The CDR3 has 15 residues.

V usage is TRBV5-1 and J usage is TRBJ1-4; unclear D gene. The germline CDR1 and CDR2 sequences are SGHRS and YFSETQ. The CDR3 consists of 15 residues. Trimming pared 5 bases from V and 1 base from J, leaving 12 bases between. The CDR3 here is CASRGGSGTNEKLFF. CDR3 nucleotides: TGCGCCAGCAGGGGAGGGTCCGGAACTAATGAAAAACTGTTTTTT.

The chain is built from TRBV10-3 and TRBJ1-1; 7 nucleotides line up with TRBD1. In germline, CDR1 is ENHRY, CDR2 SYGVKD. The CDR3 totals 14 residues. V gave up 6 bases and J gave up 1 base; unmatched junction bases: 5. CDR3 in amino acids: CAISGTAANTEAFF. The CDR3 DNA sequence: TGTGCCATCAGCGGGACAGCAGCGAACACTGAAGCTTTCTTT.

This clone was recorded only once. V is TRBV6-5 and J is TRBJ2-7, with 8 nucleotides matching TRBD2. This CDR3 comprises 15 residues. V was clipped by 5 bases and J by 0 bases; unmatched bases: 6. CDR1 and CDR2 (germline): MNHEY, SVGAGI. CDR3 DNA: TGTGCCAGCAGTGGGACTAGACCTAGCTCCTACGAGCAGTACTTC. Residues: CASSGTRPSSYEQYF.

The chain combines TRBV7-3 with TRBJ2-3; TRBD1 aligns across 9 bases. CDR3 size: 14 residues. The germline V gene has CDR1 SGHTA and CDR2 FQGTGA. The V gene end was trimmed by 5 bases and the J gene end by 5 bases; junction bases not matched to a gene: 5. Here the CDR3 DNA reads TGTGCCAGCAGCCCGGGACAGGGTATAGATACGCAGTATTTT. Its translation is CASSPGQGIDTQYF.

The chain is built from TRBV5-1 and TRBJ2-7; 15 nucleotides align to TRBD2. With V trimmed by 4 bases and J by 6 bases, 14 bases remained unmatched. CDR3 length: 18 amino acids. Germline CDR1 and CDR2: SGHRS and YFSETQ. The CDR3 loop is CASSLGTSGRPLKGEQYF. The CDR3 DNA reads TGCGCCAGCAGCCTCGGGACTAGCGGGAGGCCCCTTAAGGGCGAGCAGTACTTC.

This clone was observed once. The chain is built from TRBV6-5 and TRBJ2-7; 12 bases align to TRBD2. This CDR3 contains 16 residues. Germline V gene data show CDR1 as MNHEY and CDR2 as SVGAGI. The ends lost 2 bases at V and 0 bases at J; junction bases unmatched: 2. The CDR3 protein is CASSYMTSGSSYEQYF. The CDR3 DNA reads as TGTGCCAGCAGTTACATGACTAGCGGGAGCTCCTACGAGCAGTACTTC.

This clone was found a few times. The J gene is TRBJ1-6, the V gene TRBV11-2; a weak D match, TRBD1 (5 bases). Germline lookup yields CDR1 SGHAT and CDR2 FQNNGV. The V end was cut by 2 bases, the J end by 5 bases, with 10 bases between. The CDR3 runs 15 residues. The CDR3 protein is CASSLSDTNNSPLHF. The CDR3 DNA reads as TGTGCCAGCAGCTTATCGGACACCAATAATTCACCCCTCCACTTT. Full variable domain (remainder filled in from reference TRBV11-2 and TRBJ1-6): EAGVAQSPRYKIIEKRQSVAFWCNPISGHATLYWYQQILGQGPKLLIQFQNNGVVDDSQLPKDRFSAERLKGVDSTLKIQPAKLEDSAVYLCASSLSDTNNSPLHFGNGTRLTVT.

V gene TRBV5-8 combines with J gene TRBJ2-5; no clear D gene. The germline V gene has CDR1 SGHTS and CDR2 YDEGEE. The CDR3 covers 12 residues. With 4 bases removed from V and 3 bases from J, the gap between germline ends came to 7 bases. The CDR3 spells CASSDKEETQYF. The DNA for the CDR3 is TGTGCCAGCAGCGACAAGGAAGAGACCCAGTACTTC.

This rearrangement joins TRBV6-6 to TRBJ1-2, with D possibly TRBD1 on 5 matching bases. Trimming removed 5 bases from V and 2 bases from J, with 15 bases in between. Germline CDR1 and CDR2: MNHNY and SVGAGI (reference sequence). The CDR3 covers 15 residues. CDR3 loop: CASSDRDRSNYGYTF. CDR3 DNA: TGTGCCAGCAGTGATAGAGACAGATCAAACTATGGCTACACCTTC.

The chain is built from TRBV19 and TRBJ1-5; 9 bases fit TRBD1. Germline assignment: CDR1 LNHDA and CDR2 SQIVND (reference sequence). The junction had 13 bases not matched to a gene; V was cut back by 7 bases and J by 9 bases. This CDR3 contains 15 residues. CDR3 sequence reads: CASTPSSDRGSPQHF. The CDR3 nucleotides read TGTGCCAGTACCCCCTCGTCGGACAGGGGTTCGCCCCAGCATTTT.

This chain uses TRBV30 with TRBJ2-3; 7 bases match TRBD2. Germline V lookup: CDR1 GTSNPN, CDR2 SVGIG (reference sequence). The CDR3 sequence is 17 residues long. V lost 0 bases and J lost 6; bases outside the gene matches: 15. CDR3 coding DNA: TGTGCCTGGAGTGTACCCCAAGCCAGCGGGGATTGGGATACGCAGTATTTT. It translates to CAWSVPQASGDWDTQYF.

This clone was detected only a few times. The chain employs TRBV4-3 and TRBJ1-3; a weak D match, TRBD1 (5 bases). The CDR3 is 16 amino acids. Per the germline V gene, CDR1 is LGHNA and CDR2 is YSLEER. V was trimmed by 4 bases and J by 3 bases, leaving 16 bases between them. In DNA form, the CDR3 reads TGCGCCAGCAGCCTCCGGGCGGGGGAGGGTGGAAACACCATATATTTT. This gives the protein CASSLRAGEGGNTIYF.

The rearrangement joins TRBV6-1 to TRBJ1-2, with D unclear. Germline V gives CDR1 MNHNS, CDR2 SASEGT. The CDR3 extends over 13 amino acids. Trimming took off 5 bases at V and 1 base at J, with 8 bases between the two ends. For the CDR3, the DNA is TGTGCCAGCAGTTTTAACAGTAACTATGGCTACACCTTC. Translating it yields CASSFNSNYGYTF.

V usage is TRBV11-3 and J usage is TRBJ2-1, with D possibly matching TRBD2 (5 bases). The V end was cut by 1 base, the J end by 7 bases, with 17 bases between. CDR3 size: 16 residues. The germline V gene encodes CDR1 SGHNT and CDR2 YENEEA. As DNA, the CDR3 is TGTGCCAGCAGCTTAGGGTCCCACGGGGTCTATAATGAGCAGTTCTTC. Translation gives CASSLGSHGVYNEQFF.

This chain uses TRBV23-1 with TRBJ2-6, with 7 bases matching TRBD1. TRBV23-1 has ORF status, its function being uncertain. The V gene end was trimmed by 3 bases and the J gene end by 0 bases; junction bases not matched to a gene: 5. The CDR3 has 17 residues. The chain's CDR3 is CASSHPGQSSGANVLTF. Written as DNA, the CDR3 is TGCGCCAGCAGTCACCCGGGACAGAGCTCTGGGGCCAACGTCCTGACTTTC.

The CDR3 coding sequence is TGCGCCAGCAGCCCAGGGACTGTGAACACTGAAGCTTTCTTT. This sequence encodes CASSPGTVNTEAFF. The chain is built from TRBV4-3 and TRBJ1-1, with D possibly TRBD1 on 5 matching bases. In germline, CDR1 is LGHNA, CDR2 YSLEER. Trimming removed 4 bases at V and 0 bases at J, with 9 bases between. This CDR3 spans 14 amino acids.